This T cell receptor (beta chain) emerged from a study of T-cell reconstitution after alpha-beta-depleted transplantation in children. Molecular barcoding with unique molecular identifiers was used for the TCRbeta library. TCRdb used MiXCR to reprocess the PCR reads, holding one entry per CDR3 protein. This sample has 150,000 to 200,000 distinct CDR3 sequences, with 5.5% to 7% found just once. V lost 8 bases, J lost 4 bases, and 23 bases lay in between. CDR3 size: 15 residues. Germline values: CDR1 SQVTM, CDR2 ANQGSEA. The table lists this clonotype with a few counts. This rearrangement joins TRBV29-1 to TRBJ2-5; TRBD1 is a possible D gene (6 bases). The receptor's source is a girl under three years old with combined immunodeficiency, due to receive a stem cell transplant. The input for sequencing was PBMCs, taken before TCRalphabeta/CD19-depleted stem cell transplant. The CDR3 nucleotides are TGCAGCCCCCCGGGCCGGGACACAGGTGTAGAGACCCAGTACTTC. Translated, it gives CSPPGRDTGVETQYF.